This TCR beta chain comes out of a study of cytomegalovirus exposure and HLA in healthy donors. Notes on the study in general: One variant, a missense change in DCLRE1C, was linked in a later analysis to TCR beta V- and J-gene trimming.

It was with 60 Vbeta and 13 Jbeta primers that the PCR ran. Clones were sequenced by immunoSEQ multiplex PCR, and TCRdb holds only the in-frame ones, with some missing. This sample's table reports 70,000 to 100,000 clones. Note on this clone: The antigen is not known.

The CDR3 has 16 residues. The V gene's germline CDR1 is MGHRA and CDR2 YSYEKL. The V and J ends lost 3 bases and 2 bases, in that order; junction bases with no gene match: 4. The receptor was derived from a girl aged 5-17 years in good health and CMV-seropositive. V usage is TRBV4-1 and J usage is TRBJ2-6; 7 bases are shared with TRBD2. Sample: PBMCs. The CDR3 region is CASSHEGRAGANVLTF. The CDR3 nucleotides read TGCGCCAGCAGCCACGAGGGGAGGGCTGGGGCCAACGTCCTGACTTTC.